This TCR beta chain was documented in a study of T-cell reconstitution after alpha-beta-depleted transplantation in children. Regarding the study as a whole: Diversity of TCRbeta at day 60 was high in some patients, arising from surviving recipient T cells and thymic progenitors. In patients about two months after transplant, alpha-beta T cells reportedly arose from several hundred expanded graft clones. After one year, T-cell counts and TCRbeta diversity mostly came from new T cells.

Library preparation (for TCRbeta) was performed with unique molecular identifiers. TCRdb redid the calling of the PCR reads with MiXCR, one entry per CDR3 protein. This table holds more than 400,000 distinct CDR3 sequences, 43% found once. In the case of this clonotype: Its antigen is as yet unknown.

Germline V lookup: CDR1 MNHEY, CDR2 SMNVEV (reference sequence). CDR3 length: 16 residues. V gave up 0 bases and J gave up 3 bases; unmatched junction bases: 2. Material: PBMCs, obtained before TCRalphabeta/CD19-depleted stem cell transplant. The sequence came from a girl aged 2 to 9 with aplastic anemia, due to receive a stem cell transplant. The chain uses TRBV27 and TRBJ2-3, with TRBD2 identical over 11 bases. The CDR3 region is CASSLSSGRGTDTQYF. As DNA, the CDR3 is TGTGCCAGCAGTTTATCTAGCGGGAGGGGGACAGATACGCAGTATTTT.